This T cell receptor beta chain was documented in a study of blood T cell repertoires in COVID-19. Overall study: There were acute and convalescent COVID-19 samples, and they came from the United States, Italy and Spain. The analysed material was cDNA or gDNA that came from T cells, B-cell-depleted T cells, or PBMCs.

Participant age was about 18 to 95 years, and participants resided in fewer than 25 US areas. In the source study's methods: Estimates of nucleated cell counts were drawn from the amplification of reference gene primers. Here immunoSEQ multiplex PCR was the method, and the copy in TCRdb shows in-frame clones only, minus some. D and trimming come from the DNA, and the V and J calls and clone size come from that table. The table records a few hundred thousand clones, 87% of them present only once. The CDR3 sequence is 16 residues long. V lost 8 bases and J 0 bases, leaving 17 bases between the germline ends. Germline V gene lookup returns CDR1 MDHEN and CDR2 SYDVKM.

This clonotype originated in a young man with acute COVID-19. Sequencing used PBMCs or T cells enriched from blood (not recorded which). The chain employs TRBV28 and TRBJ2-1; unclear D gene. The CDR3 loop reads CASLRFYPSSYNEQFF. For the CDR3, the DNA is TGTGCCAGCTTGAGATTCTACCCGAGCTCCTACAATGAGCAGTTCTTC.